The following is a T cell receptor beta chain sequence with its context. This sample was included in a study of blood T cell repertoires in COVID-19. The table came from immunoSEQ multiplex PCR; TCRdb's copy has only in-frame clones and leaves some out. The table includes 250,000 to 350,000 clones, 89% detected once. Germline-derived CDR1 and CDR2 are SEHNR and FQNEAQ (reference sequence). The CDR3 totals 13 residues. The junction had 4 bases not matched to a gene; V was cut back by 5 bases and J by 4 bases. The clonotype originates from a man aged 18 to 30 who had recovered from COVID-19. This chain connects TRBV7-9 to TRBJ1-2; 7 bases fit TRBD1. The sample consisted of peripheral blood. In DNA form, the CDR3 reads TGTGCCAGCAGCCCGGGACAGCTCTATGGCTACACCTTC. This gives the protein CASSPGQLYGYTF.